What follows are 22 T cell receptor beta chains derived from one specimen sequenced in a study of blood T cell repertoires in COVID-19. The protocol was immunoSEQ multiplex PCR, while the TCRdb copy is restricted to in-frame clones and leaves out a portion. The profile covers approximately 210,000 clones, with approximately 86% appearing a single time and about 2.2% taken by the ten largest. Material for sequencing was PBMCs or T cells enriched from blood (not recorded which). These receptors all come from a woman aged 25-40 years who had recovered from COVID-19.

The chain has TRBV29-1 and TRBJ1-1; 7 bases agree with TRBD1. The CDR3 is 14 amino acids. Per the germline V gene, CDR1 is SQVTM and CDR2 is ANQGSEA. The J segment lost 4 bases and the V segment lost 0 bases, leaving 5 bases of the junction unmatched. CDR3 amino acids: CSVEDMAGGTEAFF. The CDR3, as DNA: TGCAGCGTTGAAGATATGGCAGGGGGCACTGAAGCTTTCTTT.

The chain couples TRBV27 to TRBJ2-3; 8 bases line up with TRBD2. This CDR3 has 15 residues. The V gene's germline CDR1 is MNHEY and CDR2 SMNVEV (reference sequence). Trimming removed 7 bases from V and 3 bases from J; junction bases left unmatched: 9. CDR3 in amino acids: CASTRTSLWTDTQYF. DNA of the CDR3: TGTGCCAGCACCCGGACTAGCCTGTGGACAGATACGCAGTATTTT.

This chain connects TRBV9 to TRBJ1-6, with 7 bases identical to TRBD1. The CDR3 totals 14 residues. Losses at the gene ends were 3 bases for V and 13 bases for J; bases not matched to a gene: 10. In germline, CDR1 is SGDLS, CDR2 YYNGEE. The CDR3 loop reads CASSAGTVPPPLHF. DNA for the CDR3: TGTGCCAGCAGCGCCGGGACAGTTCCGCCCCCCCTCCACTTT. The whole variable domain, remainder taken from reference TRBV9 and TRBJ1-6, is DSGVTQTPKHLITATGQRVTLRCSPRSGDLSVYWYQQSLDQGLQFLIQYYNGEERAKGNILERFSAQQFPDLHSELNLSSLELGDSALYFCASSAGTVPPPLHFGNGTRLTVT.

The J gene is TRBJ1-1, the V gene TRBV7-8; possibly TRBD1 for D (6 bases). V dropped 5 bases and J dropped 0 bases, with 19 bases sitting between them. CDR1 is SGHVS and CDR2 is FQNEAQ in the germline V gene. The CDR3 has 17 residues. CDR3 nucleotide sequence: TGTGCCAGCAGCCTGATGGGGCAGGGGATTTTGAACACTGAAGCTTTCTTT. Amino acids: CASSLMGQGILNTEAFF.

The chain is built from TRBV7-8 and TRBJ2-1; no clear D gene. Trimming left V 3 bases short and J 9 bases short, with 6 bases between. CDR1 SGHVS and CDR2 FQNEAQ come from the germline V gene. CDR3 length: 11 amino acids. The CDR3 spells CASSFNGEQFF. CDR3 sequence (DNA): TGTGCCAGCAGCTTTAACGGTGAGCAGTTCTTC.

The table lists this clone with a few counts. The chain combines TRBV18 with TRBJ1-2, with D maybe TRBD1 (6 bases). Deletions cut 3 bases from V and 2 bases from J, with 16 bases between. The CDR3 consists of 16 residues. Germline CDR1 KGHSH, CDR2 LQKENI. The CDR3 DNA follows: TGTGCCAGCTCACCCCAGGGGTATAGAGGCAACTATGGCTACACCTTC. The encoded protein is CASSPQGYRGNYGYTF.

This clone has more than one count but fewer than ten. The chain has TRBV6-5 and TRBJ1-2, with D possibly TRBD1 on 6 matching bases. Trimming pared 0 bases from V and 7 bases from J, leaving 15 bases between. The CDR3 length is 15 residues. In germline, CDR1 is MNHEY, CDR2 SVGAGI. CDR3 sequence: CASSYSNTARGGYTF. CDR3 bases: TGTGCCAGCAGTTACTCGAACACGGCCAGGGGTGGCTACACCTTC.

The chain joins TRBV19 to TRBJ2-2; D may be TRBD1 (6 bases). CDR3 length equals 13 residues. Germline V gives CDR1 LNHDA, CDR2 SQIVND (reference sequence). Trimming left V 4 bases short and J 3 bases short, with 6 bases between. CDR3 sequence: CASSTGDTGELFF. The CDR3 coding sequence is TGTGCCAGTAGTACAGGGGACACCGGGGAGCTGTTTTTT.

This rearrangement joins TRBV24-1 to TRBJ1-5; 8 bases align to TRBD1. Trimming took 3 bases from V and 1 from J; bases not matched to a gene: 4. The germline V gene has CDR1 KGHDR and CDR2 SFDVKD. The CDR3 is 16 amino acids. CDR3 sequence: CATSDGQGPSNQPQHF. CDR3 nucleotide sequence: TGTGCCACCAGTGATGGACAGGGCCCCAGCAATCAGCCCCAGCATTTT.

V gene TRBV18 combines with J gene TRBJ1-2; no definite D call. In germline, CDR1 is KGHSH, CDR2 LQKENI. V lost 2 bases, J lost 5 bases, and 9 bases lay in between. The CDR3 spans 13 residues. The CDR3 DNA follows: TGTGCCAGCTCACCAGGGGAGGGTTATGGCTACACCTTC. Translating it yields CASSPGEGYGYTF.

Written as DNA, the CDR3 is TGTGCCAGCAGTGATCGTTCAGGGTATTTTTCTGGCACTGAAGCTTTCTTT. Its protein is CASSDRSGYFSGTEAFF. The V call is TRBV6-1, the J call TRBJ1-1; a possible D gene is TRBD1 (5 bases). V was shortened by 3 bases and J by 4 bases, with 21 bases between the two germline ends. Germline loops: CDR1 MNHNS, CDR2 SASEGT. The CDR3 has 17 amino acids.

The J gene is TRBJ1-6, the V gene TRBV5-6, with 9 bases matching TRBD1. J gave up 4 bases and V 5 bases, and 10 bases lay outside the gene matches. Looked up from germline, CDR1 is SGHDT and CDR2 is YYEEEE. CDR3 size: 17 residues. CDR3 residues: CASSYGQGPGYNSPLHF. Here the CDR3 DNA reads TGTGCCAGCAGTTATGGACAGGGGCCGGGATATAATTCACCCCTCCACTTT.

The chain links TRBV9 to TRBJ2-5; TRBD1 matches at 10 bases. There are 15 residues in the CDR3. The germline gives CDR1 SGDLS, CDR2 YYNGEE. Trimming removed 4 bases from V and 5 bases from J; junction bases left unmatched: 8. CDR3: CASSPGTGELETQYF. The CDR3 bases are TGTGCCAGCAGCCCAGGGACAGGGGAGTTGGAGACCCAGTACTTC.

The CDR3 sequence is CSVSAQGYGYTF. The CDR3 coding sequence is TGCAGCGTCTCCGCACAGGGATATGGCTACACCTTC. This sequence joins TRBV29-1 and TRBJ1-2, with D possibly matching TRBD1 (6 bases). The CDR3 has 12 residues. Per the germline V gene, CDR1 is SQVTM and CDR2 is ANQGSEA. Trimming cost V 6 bases and J 5 bases, with 13 bases left between them.

This chain joins TRBV30 and TRBJ1-1, with D perhaps matching TRBD1 (6 bases). V lost 3 bases and J lost 4, with 21 bases in between. The V gene's germline CDR1 is GTSNPN and CDR2 SVGIG (reference sequence). This CDR3 contains 16 residues. The CDR3 is CAWSLHGGGGGTEAFF. CDR3 in DNA: TGTGCCTGGAGCCTCCACGGGGGGGGCGGTGGCACTGAAGCTTTCTTT.

The rearrangement uses TRBV6-2 or TRBV6-3 and TRBJ1-2, with D maybe TRBD1 (5 bases). Per germline, CDR1 MNHEY and CDR2 SVGEGT. The CDR3 has 15 amino acids. The germline V and J ends were trimmed by 2 bases and 4 bases, with 14 bases remaining between them. DNA of the CDR3: TGTGCCAGCAGTTACGACAGACCTTTCGGCTATGGCTACACCTTC. Its translation: CASSYDRPFGYGYTF.

The chain couples TRBV7-2 to TRBJ2-1, with a weak D call TRBD2 (5 bases). The V end lost 4 bases, the J end lost 8 bases, and 18 bases lay between the germline ends. The V gene's germline CDR1 is SGHTA and CDR2 FQGNSA. The CDR3 contains 15 residues. CDR3 coding DNA: TGTGCCAGCAGCTCTGGACTGAATGGATGGGATGAGCAGTTCTTC. Translating gives CASSSGLNGWDEQFF.

The gene calls are TRBV6-5 and TRBJ2-1; tentative D call: TRBD2 (5 bases). CDR1 is MNHEY, CDR2 SVGAGI, per germline. V was shortened by 5 bases and J by 0 bases, with 11 bases between the two germline ends. The CDR3 spans 15 residues. The CDR3 region is CASSTGDVSYNEQFF. CDR3 in DNA: TGTGCCAGCAGTACCGGGGATGTCTCCTACAATGAGCAGTTCTTC.

The chain carries TRBV14 and TRBJ1-2, with TRBD1 as a possible D gene (5 bases). The germline gives CDR1 SGHDN, CDR2 FVKESK. CDR3 length equals 12 residues. Trimming left V 4 bases short and J 7 bases short, with 10 bases between. The CDR3: CASSRQGFGYTF. CDR3 sequence (DNA): TGTGCCAGCAGCCGGCAGGGTTTTGGCTACACCTTC.

This clone is a singleton in its sample. V gene TRBV24-1 combines with J gene TRBJ2-3; 8 positions match TRBD1. V was pared by 4 bases and J by 4 bases, with 3 bases of the junction left unmatched. In germline, CDR1 is KGHDR, CDR2 SFDVKD. This CDR3 contains 14 residues. This chain's CDR3 is CATSDGQGPDTQYF. The DNA of the CDR3 is TGTGCCACCAGTGACGGACAGGGCCCAGATACGCAGTATTTT.

The chain has TRBV7-2 and TRBJ2-7; 10 bases fit TRBD2. The junction had 14 bases not matched to a gene; V was cut back by 1 base and J by 2 bases. CDR3 length equals 19 residues. Germline-derived CDR1 and CDR2 are SGHTA and FQGNSA. The CDR3 protein is CASSLEYRTSGPAAYEQYF. The CDR3 bases are TGTGCCAGCAGCTTAGAGTATCGGACTAGCGGTCCAGCCGCCTACGAGCAGTACTTC. The full variable domain, its missing parts supplied by reference TRBV7-2 and TRBJ2-7, is GAGVSQSPSNKVTEKGKDVELRCDPISGHTALYWYRQSLGQGLEFLIYFQGNSAPDKSGLPSDRFSAERTGGSVSTLTIQRTQQEDSAVYLCASSLEYRTSGPAAYEQYFGPGTRLTVT.

V is TRBV3-1 (or the pseudogene TRBV3-2) and J is TRBJ1-1; 8 nucleotides line up with TRBD1. V shed 3 bases, J shed 5 bases, and the junction held 8 bases outside the gene matches. This CDR3 is built from 15 residues. Germline CDR1 and CDR2: LGHDT and YNNKEL (reference sequence). The CDR3 nucleotides are TGTGCCAGCAGCCACAAGGACAGGGTCAGTACTGAAGCTTTCTTT. Protein: CASSHKDRVSTEAFF.